This TCR beta chain came from a study of T cells in Graves' hyperthyroidism and ophthalmopathy. Study-wide points: The model forecast ophthalmopathy, anticipating it by a median roughly 6.5 months before onset.

TCR beta CDR3 regions were amplified from RNA. A first-round RT-PCR of the TCR CDR3 used the HTBI primer set. TCRdb used MiXCR to reprocess the multiplex PCR reads, holding one entry per CDR3 protein. The data hold about 610,000 distinct CDR3 sequences, with 46% observed a single time. There are 10 residues in the CDR3. The germline CDR1 and CDR2 sequences are SNHLY and FYNNEI. V lost 4 bases and J 7 bases, leaving 5 bases between the germline ends. Newly diagnosed patients aged 18 to 65 had hyperthyroidism of under 2 months' duration. Any patient presenting with uncontrolled infection, other autoimmune disease, pregnancy or lactation was left out. This clonotype was counted ten times or more. Antigen: not known.

The clonotype was recovered from a woman between 18 and 29 years old with Graves' hyperthyroidism. The specimen sequenced was peripheral blood or thyroid tissue (not recorded which). The chain links TRBV2 to TRBJ2-7; D is unclear. CDR3 residues: CASSALEQYF. The CDR3 nucleotides are TGTGCCAGCAGTGCTCTAGAGCAGTACTTC.